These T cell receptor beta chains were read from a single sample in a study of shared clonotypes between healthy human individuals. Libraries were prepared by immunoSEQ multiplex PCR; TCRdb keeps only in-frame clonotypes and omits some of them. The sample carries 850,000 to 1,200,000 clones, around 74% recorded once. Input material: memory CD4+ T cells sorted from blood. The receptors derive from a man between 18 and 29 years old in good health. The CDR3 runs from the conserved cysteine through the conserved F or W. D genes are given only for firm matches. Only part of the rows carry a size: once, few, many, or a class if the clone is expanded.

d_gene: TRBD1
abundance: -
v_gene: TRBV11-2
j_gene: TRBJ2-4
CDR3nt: TGTGCCAGCAGCCCTGGGACAGGGAGGGTAGCCAAAAACATTCAGTACTTC
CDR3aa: CASSPGTGRVAKNIQYF

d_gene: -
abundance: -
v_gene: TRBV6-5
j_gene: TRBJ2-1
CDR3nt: TGTGCCAGCAGGGGTCCCCTGTACAATGAGCAGTTCTTC
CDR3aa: CASRGPLYNEQFF

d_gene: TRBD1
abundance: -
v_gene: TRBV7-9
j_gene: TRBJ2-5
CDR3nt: TGTGCCAGCAGCTTAGATCTGGGACAGGGGGAGACCCAGTACTTC
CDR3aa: CASSLDLGQGETQYF

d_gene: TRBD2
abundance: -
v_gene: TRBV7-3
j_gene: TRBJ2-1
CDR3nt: TGTGCCAGCAGCCCCGGCGGGGGGGCGAAAAATGAGCAGTTCTTC
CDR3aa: CASSPGGGAKNEQFF

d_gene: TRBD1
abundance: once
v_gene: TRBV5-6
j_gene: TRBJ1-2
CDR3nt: TGTGCCAGCAGCTCGGACAGGGCGGGCTATGGCTACACCTTC
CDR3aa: CASSSDRAGYGYTF

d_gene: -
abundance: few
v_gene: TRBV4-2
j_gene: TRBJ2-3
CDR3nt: TGTGCCAGCAGCCTCAGCGGGTCAAGCACAGATACGCAGTATTTT
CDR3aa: CASSLSGSSTDTQYF

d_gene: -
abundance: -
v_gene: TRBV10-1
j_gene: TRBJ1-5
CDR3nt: TGCGCCAGCAGTGCCCAGGGGTACAATCAGCCCCAGCATTTT
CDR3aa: CASSAQGYNQPQHF

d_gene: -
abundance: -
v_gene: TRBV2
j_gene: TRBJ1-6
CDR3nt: TGTGCCAGCAGTGAAATGGGACTCTCCCGGTTT
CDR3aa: CASSEMGLSRF

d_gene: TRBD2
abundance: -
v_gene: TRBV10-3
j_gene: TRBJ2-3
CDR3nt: TGTGCCATTAGCGGGGGGGGCACAGATACGCAGTATTTT
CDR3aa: CAISGGGTDTQYF

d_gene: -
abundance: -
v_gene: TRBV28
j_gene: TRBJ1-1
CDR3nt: TGTGCCAGCAGTTTCGAACCGTACACTGAAGCTTTCTTT
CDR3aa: CASSFEPYTEAFF

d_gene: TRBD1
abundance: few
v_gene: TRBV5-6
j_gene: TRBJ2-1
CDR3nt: TGTGCCAGCAGTCCCCGGGACAGGGCCTACAATGAGCAGTTCTTC
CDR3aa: CASSPRDRAYNEQFF

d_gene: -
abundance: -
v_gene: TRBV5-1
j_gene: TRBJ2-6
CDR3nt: TGCGCCAGCAGCCAGGGGAGGGGTACTGGGGCCAACGTCCTGACTTTC
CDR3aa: CASSQGRGTGANVLTF

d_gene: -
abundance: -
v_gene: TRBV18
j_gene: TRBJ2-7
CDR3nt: TGTGCCAGCTCACCGGGGCCCGGGAAGACGTCCAGGATCTACGAGCAGTACTTC
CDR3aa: CASSPGPGKTSRIYEQYF

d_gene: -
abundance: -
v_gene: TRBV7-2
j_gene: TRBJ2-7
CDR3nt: TGTGCCAGCAGCACTTATCGGTCGGACGAGCAGTACTTC
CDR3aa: CASSTYRSDEQYF

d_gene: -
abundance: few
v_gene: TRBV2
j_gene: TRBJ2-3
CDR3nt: TGTGCCAGCAGTGACGCCTGGGGGGATACGCAGTATTTT
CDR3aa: CASSDAWGDTQYF

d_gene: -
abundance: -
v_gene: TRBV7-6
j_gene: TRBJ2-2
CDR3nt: TGTGCCAGCAGCTTAGCGCTAGAGGCCGGGGAGCTGTTTTTT
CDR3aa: CASSLALEAGELFF

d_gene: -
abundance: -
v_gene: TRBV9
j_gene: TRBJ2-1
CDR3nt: TGTGCCAGTAACCGGGGGATGGCCTACAATGAGCAGTTCTTC
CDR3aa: CASNRGMAYNEQFF

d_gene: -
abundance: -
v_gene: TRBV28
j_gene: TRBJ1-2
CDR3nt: TGTGCCAGCAGGGTGGGGAGGGTCTATGGCTACACCTTC
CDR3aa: CASRVGRVYGYTF

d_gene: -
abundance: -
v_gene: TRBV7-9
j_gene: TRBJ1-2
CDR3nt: TGTGCCGGCGAGGGAAACTATGGCTACACCTTC
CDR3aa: CAGEGNYGYTF

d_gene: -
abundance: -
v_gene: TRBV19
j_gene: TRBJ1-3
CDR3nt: TGTGCCACCTCCGGGACTTCAAACACCATATATTTT
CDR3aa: CATSGTSNTIYF

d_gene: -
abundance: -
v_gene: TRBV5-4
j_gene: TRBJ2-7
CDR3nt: TGTGCCAGCACCTTAGACCCCCAGGGCCGCGAGCAGTACTTC
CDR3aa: CASTLDPQGREQYF

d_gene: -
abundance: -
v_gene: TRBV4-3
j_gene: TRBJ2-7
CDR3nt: TGCGCCAGCAGCCTCCGGGGCCTAGGGGATTGGGTTGGCGAGCAGTACTTC
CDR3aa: CASSLRGLGDWVGEQYF

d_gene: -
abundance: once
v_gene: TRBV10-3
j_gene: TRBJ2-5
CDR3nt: TGTGCCATCAGTGAGTTGCTAGCCCAAGAGACCCAGTACTTC
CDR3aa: CAISELLAQETQYF

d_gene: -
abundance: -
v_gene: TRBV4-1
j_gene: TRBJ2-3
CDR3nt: TGCGCCAGCAGCCAAGGGAGCCGTAGGGATACGCAGTATTTT
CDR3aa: CASSQGSRRDTQYF

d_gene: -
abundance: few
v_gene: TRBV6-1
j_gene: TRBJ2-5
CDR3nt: TGTGCCAGCAGTGAAGCCTGGGGGACCCAGTACTTC
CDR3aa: CASSEAWGTQYF

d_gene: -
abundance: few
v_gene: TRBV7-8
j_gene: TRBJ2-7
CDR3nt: TGTGCCAGCAGCTTGGGTCCCATCACCTACGAGCAGTACTTC
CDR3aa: CASSLGPITYEQYF